This T cell receptor (beta chain) was found in a study of early T cells in non-severe SARS-CoV-2 infection. Study summary: With bulk RNA from unsorted whole blood as input, sequencing yielded unpaired chains.

Individually, cDNA molecules had unique molecular identifiers attached to them. MiXCR, applied by TCRdb to the 5' RACE reads, yields one record per CDR3 protein. The data show about 59,000 distinct CDR3 sequences, less than 15% seen once. CDR1 is SGHDT, CDR2 YYEEEE, per germline. This CDR3 region has 15 residues. The ends were cut back, 3 bases at V and 4 bases at J, with 17 bases in the middle. This clonotype was counted only a few times. Its specificity is unknown. Points from the study as a whole: Private and CD4 specificities were missed by VDJdb matching, skewed to anti-spike CD8.

The rearrangement links TRBV5-6 to TRBJ2-7; TRBD2 might be the D (5 bases). The starting material was whole blood, obtained at baseline. The TCR was taken from an adult who was a healthcare worker with PCR-confirmed SARS-CoV-2 infection or an uninfected control (not recorded which). CDR3 in amino acids: CASSSYGIGPYEQYF. In DNA form, the CDR3 reads TGTGCCAGCAGCTCCTACGGGATTGGTCCTTACGAGCAGTACTTC.